This T cell receptor (beta chain) was sequenced during a study of vaccination effects on CD4 cells after COVID-19. Study-wide results and caveats: Late post-vaccination, clones induced by infection and those induced by vaccine underwent marked clonal contraction. Convalescent patients in the study were few, and early post-infection timepoints were absent.

Sequencing followed a ViraFEST assay step that expanded antigen-specific CD4+ T cells with viral peptide pools. It was after more than nine days of culture that CD4+ T cells were isolated. Testing of the vaccine recipients showed negative nucleocapsid antibodies and no prior SARS-CoV-2 infection. Half of the medium was exchanged for IL-2 medium on both days 3 and 7. As concerns this clone: Its antigen is undetermined.

The assay was immunoSEQ multiplex PCR, and TCRdb's table has in-frame clones only and misses some. Of tens of thousands of clones listed, over 70% are singletons. CDR3 length: 15 amino acids. Germline CDR1 KGHSH, CDR2 LQKENI. V was trimmed by 4 bases and J by 8 bases, leaving 20 bases between them. The sample here was CD4+ T cells from PBMCs cultured with HCoV-OC43 spike peptides, taken before COVID-19 vaccination. Stated subset: HCoV-OC43 spike overlapping peptide pool stimulation. The rearrangement links TRBV18 to TRBJ1-2; no firm D call. This sequence originates from a human donor who received a COVID-19 vaccine. CDR3 in amino acids: CASSRAGSNLAGYTF. DNA of the CDR3: TGTGCCAGCTCACGAGCCGGGTCAAACCTTGCGGGCTACACCTTC.